The 16 T cell receptor beta chains in this list originate from one sample, sequenced in a study of immune evolution from preneoplasia to lung adenocarcinoma (dated by TCRdb to 2020 to 2022). Receptor amplification or capture employed the immunoSEQ multiplex PCR assay. Entries here come from immuneACCESS through TCRdb and include only in-frame sequences with V and J called. Some clones fail to appear in such tables; in the studies checked, an unresolved V gene covers under half of the shortfall, and the cause of the remainder is unknown. The sample includes 8,500 to 13,000 clones, with around four fifths observed a single time. The top ten clones comprise less than 3.5% of the sample. Sequenced material: FFPE minimally invasive lung adenocarcinoma tissue. The sample's cell subset or site, from its label and the paper: micro-invasive lung adenocarcinoma (MIA). The receptors stem from a person between 65 and 80 years old with lung adenocarcinoma.

The rearrangement links TRBV28 to TRBJ1-1; D uncertain. Trimming pared 5 bases from V and 1 base from J, leaving 14 bases between. The CDR3 loop spans 15 amino acids. Germline CDR1 reads MDHEN; CDR2 reads SYDVKM. The CDR3 spells CASSPYLGENTEAFF. In DNA form, the CDR3 reads TGTGCCAGCAGTCCCTACCTCGGAGAGAACACTGAAGCTTTCTTT. Complete variable domain (other parts from reference TRBV28 and TRBJ1-1): DVKVTQSSRYLVKRTGEKVFLECVQDMDHENMFWYRQDPGLGLRLIYFSYDVKMKEKGDIPEGYSVSREKKERFSLILESASTNQTSMYLCASSPYLGENTEAFFGQGTRLTVV.

V is TRBV30 and J is TRBJ1-3; D perhaps matches TRBD1 (5 bases). The germline CDR1 and CDR2 sequences are GTSNPN and SVGIG (reference sequence). This CDR3 has 13 amino acids. The ends were cut back, 2 bases at V and 5 bases at J, with 10 bases in the middle. CDR3 sequence reads: CAWSSKGRNTIYF. CDR3 coding DNA: TGTGCCTGGAGTAGTAAGGGACGAAACACCATATATTTT.

This clone qualifies as medium-sized. The rearrangement joins TRBV27 to TRBJ2-7, with 10 bases aligning to TRBD2. V lost 6 bases, J lost 7 bases, and 18 bases stayed unmatched. This CDR3 spans 17 amino acids. Germline lookup yields CDR1 MNHEY and CDR2 SMNVEV (reference sequence). The CDR3 DNA is TGTGCCAGCAGCAGGTCTAGCGGGGGCCCTCCCGCGGGGGAGCAGTACTTC. Translating it yields CASSRSSGGPPAGEQYF.

This chain links TRBV2 with TRBJ2-5; 10 bases align to TRBD1. The DNA matches TRBJ2-7 better at its end, which makes the J call doubtful. This CDR3 has 12 amino acids. Germline lookup yields CDR1 SNHLY and CDR2 FYNNEI. CDR3 sequence reads: CAIPGQGYEQYF. In DNA, the CDR3 is TGTGCCATCCCGGGACAGGGGTACGAGCAGTACTTC.

The chain recombines TRBV28 with TRBJ2-1; no reliable D call. Germline V gene sequence: CDR1 MDHEN, CDR2 SYDVKM. This CDR3 is built from 14 residues. With 2 bases removed from V and 5 bases from J, the gap between germline ends came to 10 bases. CDR3 sequence reads: CASSLPQGHNEQFF. The CDR3 DNA sequence: TGTGCCAGCAGTTTACCGCAAGGCCACAATGAGCAGTTCTTC.

The genes are TRBV29-1 and TRBJ2-5; D uncertain. Germline-derived CDR1 and CDR2 are SQVTM and ANQGSEA. Trimming pared 0 bases from V and 6 bases from J, leaving 8 bases between. The CDR3 sequence is 12 residues long. DNA of the CDR3: TGCAGCGTTGAAGATCGATTGAAGACCCAGTACTTC. This translates into CSVEDRLKTQYF. The full variable domain, its missing parts supplied by reference TRBV29-1 and TRBJ2-5, is SAVISQKPSRDICQRGTSLTIQCQVDSQVTMMFWYRQQPGQSLTLIATANQGSEATYESGFVIDKFPISRPNLTFSTLTVSNMSPEDSSIYLCSVEDRLKTQYFGPGTRLLVL.

The sample holds one count of this clone. The gene calls are TRBV28 and TRBJ1-2, with 7 bases fitting TRBD1. The V gene end was trimmed by 8 bases and the J gene end by 8 bases; junction bases not matched to a gene: 5. The CDR3 is 11 residues long. Per germline, CDR1 MDHEN and CDR2 SYDVKM. The CDR3 bases are TGTGCCAGCGAGGGGGCCTCCGGCTACACCTTC. This sequence encodes CASEGASGYTF.

This chain links TRBV6-1 with TRBJ1-2; tentative D call: TRBD1 (6 bases). CDR3 length equals 14 residues. V gave up 6 bases and J gave up 2 bases, with 13 bases separating them. CDR1 and CDR2 (germline): MNHNS, SASEGT. CDR3 amino acids: CASSRGGSNYGYTF. DNA of the CDR3: TGTGCCAGCAGCAGGGGAGGGTCGAACTATGGCTACACCTTC.

The CDR3 is CASSLVRTGELFF. The DNA for the CDR3 is TGCGCCAGCAGCTTGGTACGGACCGGGGAGCTGTTTTTT. The J gene is TRBJ2-2, the V gene TRBV5-1; D gene ambiguous. Trimming pared 0 bases from V and 5 bases from J, leaving 5 bases between. The CDR3 loop spans 13 amino acids. Germline CDR1 and CDR2: SGHRS and YFSETQ.

The V gene is TRBV7-2, the J gene TRBJ1-2; perhaps TRBD1 as D (5 bases). Trimming took off 5 bases at V and 2 bases at J, with 12 bases between the two ends. The CDR3 runs to 14 residues. Germline assignment: CDR1 SGHTA and CDR2 FQGNSA. CDR3 protein: CASSPRDGNYGYTF. The CDR3 DNA follows: TGTGCCAGCAGCCCACGGGACGGCAACTATGGCTACACCTTC.

The chain couples TRBV5-1 to TRBJ2-3; no reliable D call. V was cut by 1 base and J by 6 bases, with 3 bases left in between. Per the germline V gene, CDR1 is SGHRS and CDR2 is YFSETQ. This CDR3 has 11 residues. CDR3 amino acids: CASSLTDTQYF. The CDR3 bases are TGCGCCAGCAGCTTGACTGATACGCAGTATTTT.

A few counts support this clone. The chain recombines TRBV7-2 with TRBJ1-1; 7 positions agree with TRBD1. Germline trimming cut 5 bases from V and 7 bases from J; bases unmatched to any gene: 7. Germline V CDR1 and CDR2: SGHTA, FQGNSA. The CDR3 is made up of 13 amino acids. CDR3 nucleotides: TGTGCCAGCAGCCCCGACAGGGTGGGTGAAGCTTTCTTT. This translates into CASSPDRVGEAFF.

The chain carries TRBV6-1 and TRBJ1-4; D is unclear. This CDR3 has 15 amino acids. Germline CDR1 is MNHNS and CDR2 is SASEGT. The germline V and J ends were trimmed by 0 bases and 8 bases, with 13 bases remaining between them. The DNA for the CDR3 is TGTGCCAGCAGTGAAGCGCATTGGGGTGGGGAAAAACTGTTTTTT. Its protein product is CASSEAHWGGEKLFF.

The J gene is TRBJ1-3, the V gene TRBV7-9, with a weak D call TRBD1 (6 bases). This CDR3 is built from 15 residues. Germline CDR1 SEHNR, CDR2 FQNEAQ (reference sequence). V shed 5 bases and J shed 8 bases, with 19 bases lying between them. The CDR3 here is CASSQAGAGWDTIYF. In DNA form, the CDR3 reads TGTGCCAGCAGCCAAGCGGGGGCAGGGTGGGACACCATATATTTT.

This clone was seen just once. The chain employs TRBV18 and TRBJ2-5; 7 bases line up with TRBD2. The CDR3 has 18 residues. The V segment lost 0 bases and the J segment 6 bases; nucleotides outside the gene matches: 16. Germline CDR1 KGHSH, CDR2 LQKENI. The CDR3 DNA reads as TGTGCCAGCTCACCACCCCCAAGCGTCCCGGCGCGGGAGAAGACCCAGTACTTC. This sequence encodes CASSPPPSVPAREKTQYF.

This chain connects TRBV5-4 to TRBJ2-7, with TRBD1 as a possible D gene (6 bases). The CDR3 is 14 residues long. Germline loops: CDR1 SGHNT, CDR2 YYREEE (reference sequence). V lost 3 bases to trimming and J lost 4 bases, with 14 bases between them. CDR3 DNA: TGTGCCAGCAGCTCCGCCGGGACAAAATACGAGCAGTACTTC. Amino acids: CASSSAGTKYEQYF.